This TCR beta chain stems from a study of control samples from healthy donors and cancer patients. Data came from immunoSEQ multiplex PCR; TCRdb stores just in-frame clones and leaves some out. The table shows around 130,000 clones, with roughly 88% occurring only once. This CDR3 is built from 16 residues. CDR1 and CDR2 (germline): LGHDT, YNNKEL (reference sequence). Trimming shortened V by 0 bases and J by 5 bases, and 16 bases separated the two germline ends. The sequence was obtained from a man in his forties or fifties in good health. The rearrangement joins TRBV3-1 (or the pseudogene TRBV3-2) to TRBJ1-2, with D unresolved. The sample was blood. The CDR3 region has the DNA TGTGCCAGCAGCCAAGATTTGCGGAACCCCCGGTATGGCTACACCTTC. It specifies CASSQDLRNPRYGYTF.